This TCR beta chain originates from a study of blood T cell repertoires in COVID-19. In the study's own analysis: The authors estimated nucleated cell counts from reference gene primer amplification. TCRdb's copy holds only in-frame clones and misses some; the assay was immunoSEQ multiplex PCR. The V and J calls and clone size are taken from that table; D and trimming were inferred from the DNA. Of some 14,000 clones in the sample, about 86% were seen once. The germline CDR1 and CDR2 sequences are SGHNT and YYREEE (reference sequence). V dropped 1 base and J dropped 4 bases, with 17 bases sitting between them. The CDR3 contains 16 residues.

This sequence joins TRBV5-4 and TRBJ1-2; D may be TRBD1 (5 bases). Sequences were obtained from peripheral blood. This receptor was obtained from a human donor in a cohort sampled during active COVID-19. CDR3 sequence reads: CASSLLGEGRPYGYTF. CDR3 DNA: TGTGCCAGCAGCTTGCTGGGGGAGGGGAGACCCTATGGCTACACCTTC.